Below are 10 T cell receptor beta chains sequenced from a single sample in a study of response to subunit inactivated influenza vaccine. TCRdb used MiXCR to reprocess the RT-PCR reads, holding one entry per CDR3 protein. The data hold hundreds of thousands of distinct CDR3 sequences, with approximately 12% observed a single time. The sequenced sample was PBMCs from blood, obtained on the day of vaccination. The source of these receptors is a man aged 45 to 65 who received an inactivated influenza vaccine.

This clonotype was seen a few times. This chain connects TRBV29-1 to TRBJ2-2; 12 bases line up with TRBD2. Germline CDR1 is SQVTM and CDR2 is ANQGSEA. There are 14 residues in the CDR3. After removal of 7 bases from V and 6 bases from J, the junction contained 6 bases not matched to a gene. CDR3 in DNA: TGCAGCGCTAGACTAGCGGGAGTGCCCGGGGAGCTGTTTTTT. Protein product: CSARLAGVPGELFF.

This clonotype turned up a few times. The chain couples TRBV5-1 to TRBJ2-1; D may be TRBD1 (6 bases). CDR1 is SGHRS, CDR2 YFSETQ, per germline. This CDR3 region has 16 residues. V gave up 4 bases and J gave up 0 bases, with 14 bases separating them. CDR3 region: CASSPGTPSSYNEQFF. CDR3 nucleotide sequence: TGCGCCAGCAGCCCCGGGACACCGAGCTCCTACAATGAGCAGTTCTTC. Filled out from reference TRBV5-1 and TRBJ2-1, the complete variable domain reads KAGVTQTPRYLIKTRGQQVTLSCSPISGHRSVSWYQQTPGQGLQFLFEYFSETQRNKGNFPGRFSGRQFSNSRSEMNVSTLELGDSALYLCASSPGTPSSYNEQFFGPGTRLTVL.

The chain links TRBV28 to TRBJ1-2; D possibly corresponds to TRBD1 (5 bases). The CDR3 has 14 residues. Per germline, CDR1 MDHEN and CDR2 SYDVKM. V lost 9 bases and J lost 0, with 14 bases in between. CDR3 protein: CASLVGGTNYGYTF. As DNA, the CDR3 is TGTGCCAGTCTGGTGGGGGGGACTAACTATGGCTACACCTTC.

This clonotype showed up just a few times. CDR3 residues: CASSQGSPSEQFF. The CDR3 coding sequence is TGTGCCAGCAGCCAAGGGTCCCCTAGCGAGCAGTTCTTC. The chain links TRBV4-2 to TRBJ2-1; possible D gene TRBD2, 5 bases. Deletions cut 1 base from V and 10 bases from J, with 11 bases between. The germline V gene encodes CDR1 LGHNA and CDR2 YNFKEQ. The CDR3 loop spans 13 amino acids.

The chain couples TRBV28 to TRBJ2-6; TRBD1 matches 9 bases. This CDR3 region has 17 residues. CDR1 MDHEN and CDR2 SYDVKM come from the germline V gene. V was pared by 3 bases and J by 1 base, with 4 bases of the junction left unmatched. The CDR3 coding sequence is TGTGCCAGCAGTTTGTACAGGGGGCGGTCTGGGGCCAACGTCCTGACTTTC. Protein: CASSLYRGRSGANVLTF.

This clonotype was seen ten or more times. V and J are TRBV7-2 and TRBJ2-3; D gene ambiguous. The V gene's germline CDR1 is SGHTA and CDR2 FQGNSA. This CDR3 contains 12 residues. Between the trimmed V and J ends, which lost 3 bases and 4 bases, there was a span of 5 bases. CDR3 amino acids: CASSFGADTQYF. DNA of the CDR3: TGTGCCAGCAGCTTTGGAGCAGATACGCAGTATTTT.

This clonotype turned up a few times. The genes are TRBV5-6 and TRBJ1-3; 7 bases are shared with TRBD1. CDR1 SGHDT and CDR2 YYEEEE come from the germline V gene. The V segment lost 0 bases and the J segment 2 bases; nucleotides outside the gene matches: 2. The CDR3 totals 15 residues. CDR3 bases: TGTGCCAGCAGCTTGGGGACAGGTCCTGGAAACACCATATATTTT. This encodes CASSLGTGPGNTIYF. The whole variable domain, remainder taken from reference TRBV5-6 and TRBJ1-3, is DAGVTQSPTHLIKTRGQQVTLRCSPKSGHDTVSWYQQALGQGPQFIFQYYEEEERQRGNFPDRFSGHQFPNYSSELNVNALLLGDSALYLCASSLGTGPGNTIYFGEGSWLTVV.

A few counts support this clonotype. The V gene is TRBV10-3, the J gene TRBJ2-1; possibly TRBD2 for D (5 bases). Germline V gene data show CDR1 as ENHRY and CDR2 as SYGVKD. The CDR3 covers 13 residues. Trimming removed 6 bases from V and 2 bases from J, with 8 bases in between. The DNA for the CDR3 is TGTGCCATCAGCAGCGGCACCTACAATGAGCAGTTCTTC. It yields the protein CAISSGTYNEQFF.

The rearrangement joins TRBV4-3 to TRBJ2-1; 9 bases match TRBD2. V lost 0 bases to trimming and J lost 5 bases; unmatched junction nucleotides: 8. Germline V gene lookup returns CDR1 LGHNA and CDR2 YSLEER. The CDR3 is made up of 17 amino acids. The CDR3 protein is CASSQDSLTSGDNEQFF. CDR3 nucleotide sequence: TGCGCCAGCAGCCAAGATTCTCTGACTAGCGGTGACAATGAGCAGTTCTTC.

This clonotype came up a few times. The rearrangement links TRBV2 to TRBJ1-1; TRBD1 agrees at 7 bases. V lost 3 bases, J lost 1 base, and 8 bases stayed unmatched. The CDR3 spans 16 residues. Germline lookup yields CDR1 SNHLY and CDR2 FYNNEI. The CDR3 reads CASSDNSDRRNTEAFF. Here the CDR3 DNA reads TGTGCCAGCAGTGACAACTCGGACAGGCGGAACACTGAAGCTTTCTTT.